A selection of T cell receptor beta chains follows, all from one sample in a study of blood T cell repertoires in COVID-19. TCRdb's table, derived via immunoSEQ multiplex PCR, lists solely in-frame clones and lacks some. The table lists roughly 190,000 clones, 80% to 90% of them singletons. The sequenced material came from peripheral blood. The receptor source for this set is a man aged 25-45 years with acute or convalescent COVID-19. Each CDR3 is given with its conserved first and last residue. A D gene is named only where the DNA matches it firmly. Clone size is not always given. Where it is, it says once, few, many or a class for expanded clones.

j_call | clone_size | v_call | d_call | cdr3_aa | cdr3_nt
TRBJ1-6 | NA | TRBV12-3/TRBV12-4 | NA | CASSLFDSSPLHF | TGTGCCAGCAGTTTGTTCGACAGTTCACCCCTCCACTTT
TRBJ2-7 | NA | TRBV28 | TRBD2 | CASSWSGGVGEQYF | TGTGCCAGCAGTTGGAGCGGGGGGGTAGGGGAGCAGTACTTC
TRBJ1-6 | NA | TRBV10-1 | NA | CASSENSFNSPLHF | TGCGCCAGCAGTGAGAACAGTTTTAATTCACCCCTCCACTTT
TRBJ1-3 | NA | TRBV5-6 | NA | CASSLAGRDFSGNTIYF | TGTGCCAGCAGCTTGGCGGGCAGGGACTTCTCTGGAAACACCATATATTTT
TRBJ2-7 | NA | TRBV6-6 | TRBD2 | CASSIPGLADEQYF | TGTGCCAGCAGCATACCGGGACTAGCGGACGAGCAGTACTTC
TRBJ1-6 | NA | TRBV6-5 | TRBD1 | CASSDRAINSPLHF | TGTGCCAGCAGCGACAGGGCAATTAATTCACCCCTCCACTTT
TRBJ1-3 | NA | TRBV4-2 | TRBD1 | CASRPGQGPEVIYF | TGTGCCAGCAGACCGGGACAGGGCCCGGAGGTCATATATTTT
TRBJ1-2 | NA | TRBV24-1 | NA | CATSDAARGYTF | TGTGCCACCAGTGATGCGGCTCGGGGCTACACCTTC
TRBJ1-2 | NA | TRBV30 | TRBD1 | CAWSKPGQGYYGYTF | TGTGCCTGGAGTAAACCGGGACAGGGGTACTATGGCTACACCTTC
TRBJ1-2 | NA | TRBV27 | NA | CASSFSGGRGYTF | TGTGCCAGCAGTTTTAGCGGGGGAAGAGGCTACACCTTC
TRBJ1-6 | NA | TRBV19 | NA | CASSILVDSPLHF | TGTGCCAGTAGTATCTTAGTTGATTCACCCCTCCACTTT
TRBJ2-7 | NA | TRBV3-1/TRBV3-2 | TRBD2 | CASSLASGRSYEQYF | TGTGCCAGCAGCCTTGCCAGCGGGAGGTCCTACGAGCAGTACTTC
TRBJ2-3 | once | TRBV4-1 | NA | CASTPGASETDTQYF | TGCGCCAGCACCCCCGGGGCTAGCGAGACAGATACGCAGTATTTT
TRBJ2-1 | NA | TRBV5-1 | NA | CASSLGPRTNEQFF | TGCGCCAGCAGCTTGGGTCCCAGGACAAATGAGCAGTTCTTC
TRBJ1-5 | once | TRBV28 | TRBD1 | CASSRTGVEQPQHF | TGTGCCAGCAGCCGGACAGGGGTAGAGCAGCCCCAGCATTTT
TRBJ1-3 | once | TRBV4-2 | NA | CASSQRASYGGGGNTIYF | TGTGCCAGCAGCCAGAGGGCCTCTTATGGTGGCGGGGGAAACACCATATATTTT
TRBJ2-1 | once | TRBV29-1 | TRBD2 | CSVPLAGVAYNEQFF | TGCAGCGTTCCCCTAGCGGGAGTGGCCTACAATGAGCAGTTCTTC
TRBJ2-1 | NA | TRBV28 | NA | CASSGPLASAYNEQFF | TGTGCCAGCAGTGGCCCCCTAGCGTCCGCCTACAATGAGCAGTTCTTC
TRBJ2-7 | NA | TRBV29-1 | TRBD1 | CSVLTGDDYEQYF | TGCAGCGTTCTTACAGGGGACGACTACGAGCAGTACTTC
TRBJ1-1 | once | TRBV5-1 | NA | CASSLATGYTEAFF | TGCGCCAGCAGCTTGGCTACGGGATACACTGAAGCTTTCTTT
TRBJ1-2 | few | TRBV28 | NA | CASSFIDRLYTF | TGTGCCAGCAGTTTTATCGACAGACTCTACACCTTC
TRBJ1-1 | NA | TRBV30 | TRBD1 | CAWTGGSNTEAFF | TGTGCCTGGACAGGGGGCTCTAACACTGAAGCTTTCTTT
TRBJ1-2 | NA | TRBV6-5 | TRBD1 | CASRWDSYGYTF | TGTGCCAGCAGATGGGACAGCTATGGCTACACCTTC